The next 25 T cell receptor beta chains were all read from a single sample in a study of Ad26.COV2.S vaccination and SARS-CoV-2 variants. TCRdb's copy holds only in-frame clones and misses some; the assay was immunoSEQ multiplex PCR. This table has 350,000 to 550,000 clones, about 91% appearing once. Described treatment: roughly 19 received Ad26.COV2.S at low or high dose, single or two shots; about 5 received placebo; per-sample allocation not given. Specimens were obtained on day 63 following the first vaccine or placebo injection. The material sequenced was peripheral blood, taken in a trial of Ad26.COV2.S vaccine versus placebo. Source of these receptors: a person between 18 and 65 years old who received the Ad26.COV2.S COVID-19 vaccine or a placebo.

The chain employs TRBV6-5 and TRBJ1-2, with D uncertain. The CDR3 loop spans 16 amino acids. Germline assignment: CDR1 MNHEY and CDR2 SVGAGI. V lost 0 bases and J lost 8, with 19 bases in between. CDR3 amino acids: CASSYSMLGLGEGYTF. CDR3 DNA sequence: TGTGCCAGCAGTTACTCGATGTTGGGGTTGGGTGAAGGCTACACCTTC.

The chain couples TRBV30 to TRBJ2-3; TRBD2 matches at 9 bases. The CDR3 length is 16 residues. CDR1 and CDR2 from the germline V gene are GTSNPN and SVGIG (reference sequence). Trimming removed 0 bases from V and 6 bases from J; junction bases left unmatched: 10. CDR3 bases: TGTGCCTGGAGTGTGGGCGGGAGGGAGGATGGGGATACGCAGTATTTT. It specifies CAWSVGGREDGDTQYF.

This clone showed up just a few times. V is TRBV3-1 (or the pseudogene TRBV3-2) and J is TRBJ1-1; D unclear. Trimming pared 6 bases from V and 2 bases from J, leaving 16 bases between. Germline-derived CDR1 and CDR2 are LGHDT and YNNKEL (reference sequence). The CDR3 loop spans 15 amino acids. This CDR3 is CASSFRPNRNTEAFF. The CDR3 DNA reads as TGTGCCAGCAGTTTTCGACCGAATCGTAACACTGAAGCTTTCTTT.

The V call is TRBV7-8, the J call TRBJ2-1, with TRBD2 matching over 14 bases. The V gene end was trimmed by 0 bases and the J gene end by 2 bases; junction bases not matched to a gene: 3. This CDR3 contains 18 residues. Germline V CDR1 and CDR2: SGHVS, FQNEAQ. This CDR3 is CASSLALTSGRAYNEQFF. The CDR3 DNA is TGTGCCAGCAGCTTAGCTTTGACTAGCGGGAGGGCCTACAATGAGCAGTTCTTC.

The CDR3 DNA is TGTGCCAGCAGTTCAGGACAGCTGGTCTACAATGAGCAGTTCTTC. Translation gives CASSSGQLVYNEQFF. The rearrangement uses TRBV6-6 and TRBJ2-1; D might be TRBD1 (6 bases). The CDR3 runs to 15 residues. CDR1 and CDR2 from the germline V gene are MNHNY and SVGAGI (reference sequence). Trimming removed 4 bases from V and 3 bases from J, with 13 bases in between.

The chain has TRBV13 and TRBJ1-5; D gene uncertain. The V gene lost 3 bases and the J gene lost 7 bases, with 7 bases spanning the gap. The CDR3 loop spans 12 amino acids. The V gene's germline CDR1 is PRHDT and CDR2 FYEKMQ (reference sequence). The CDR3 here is CASSFEGQPQHF. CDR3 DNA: TGTGCCAGCAGCTTCGAGGGACAGCCCCAGCATTTT. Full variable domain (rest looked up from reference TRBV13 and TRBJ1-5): AAGVIQSPRHLIKEKRETATLKCYPIPRHDTVYWYQQGPGQDPQFLISFYEKMQSDKGSIPDRFSAQQFSDYHSELNMSSLELGDSALYFCASSFEGQPQHFGDGTRLSIL.

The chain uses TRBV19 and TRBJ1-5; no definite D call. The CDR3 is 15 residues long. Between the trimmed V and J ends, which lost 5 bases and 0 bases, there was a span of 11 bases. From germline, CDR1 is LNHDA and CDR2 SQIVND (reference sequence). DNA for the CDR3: TGTGCCAGTAGTGGAGGAGCCCATAGCAATCAGCCCCAGCATTTT. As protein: CASSGGAHSNQPQHF.

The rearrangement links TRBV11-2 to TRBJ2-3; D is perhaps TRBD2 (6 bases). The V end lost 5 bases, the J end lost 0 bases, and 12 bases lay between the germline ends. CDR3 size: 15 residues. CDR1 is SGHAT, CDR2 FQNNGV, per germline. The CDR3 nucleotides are TGTGCCAGCAGCACCCCGCGGGGCAGCACAGATACGCAGTATTTT. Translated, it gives CASSTPRGSTDTQYF. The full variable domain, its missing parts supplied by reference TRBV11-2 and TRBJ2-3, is EAGVAQSPRYKIIEKRQSVAFWCNPISGHATLYWYQQILGQGPKLLIQFQNNGVVDDSQLPKDRFSAERLKGVDSTLKIQPAKLEDSAVYLCASSTPRGSTDTQYFGPGTRLTVL.

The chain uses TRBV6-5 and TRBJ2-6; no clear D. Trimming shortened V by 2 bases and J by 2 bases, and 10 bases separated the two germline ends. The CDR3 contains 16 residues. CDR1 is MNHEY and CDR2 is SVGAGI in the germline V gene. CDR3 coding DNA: TGTGCCAGCAGTTACCAAGGGCAGGCTGGGGCCAACGTCCTGACTTTC. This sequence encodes CASSYQGQAGANVLTF.

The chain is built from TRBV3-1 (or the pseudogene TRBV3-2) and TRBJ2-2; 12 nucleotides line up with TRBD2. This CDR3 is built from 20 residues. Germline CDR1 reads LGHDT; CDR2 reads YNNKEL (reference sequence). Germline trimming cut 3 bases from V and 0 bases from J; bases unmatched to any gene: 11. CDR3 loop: CASSQTPSGGGCANTGELFF. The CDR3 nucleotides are TGTGCCAGCAGCCAGACCCCTAGCGGGGGGGGATGCGCGAACACCGGGGAGCTGTTTTTT.

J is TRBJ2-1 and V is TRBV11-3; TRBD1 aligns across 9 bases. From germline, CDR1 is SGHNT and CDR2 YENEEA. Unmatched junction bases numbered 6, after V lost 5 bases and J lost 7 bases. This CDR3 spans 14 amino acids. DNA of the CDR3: TGTGCCAGCAGCGACAGGGGGGCGGCTAATGAGCAGTTCTTC. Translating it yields CASSDRGAANEQFF.

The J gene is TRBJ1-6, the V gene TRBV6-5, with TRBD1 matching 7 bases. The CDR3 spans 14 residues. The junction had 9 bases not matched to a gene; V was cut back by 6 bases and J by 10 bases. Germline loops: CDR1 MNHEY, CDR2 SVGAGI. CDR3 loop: CASSPTGSRSPLHF. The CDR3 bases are TGTGCCAGCAGCCCGACAGGGTCGCGATCACCCCTCCACTTT.

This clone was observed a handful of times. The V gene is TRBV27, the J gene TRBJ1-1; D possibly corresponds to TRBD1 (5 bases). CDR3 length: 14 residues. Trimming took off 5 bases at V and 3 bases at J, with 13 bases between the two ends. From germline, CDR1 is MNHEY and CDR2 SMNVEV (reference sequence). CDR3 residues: CASSPSWGDTEAFF. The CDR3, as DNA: TGTGCCAGCAGTCCCTCCTGGGGGGACACTGAAGCTTTCTTT.

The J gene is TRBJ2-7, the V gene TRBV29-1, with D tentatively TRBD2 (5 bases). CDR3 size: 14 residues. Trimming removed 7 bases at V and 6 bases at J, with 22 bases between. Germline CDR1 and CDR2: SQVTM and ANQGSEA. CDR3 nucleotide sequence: TGCAGCGCCTATTTTGCGGACCGAGGGAGCGAGCAGTACTTC. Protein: CSAYFADRGSEQYF.

CDR3 sequence (DNA): TGTGCTAGTGGTTTGGCCCCGACAGCTGTTAACTATGGCTACACCTTC. Its translation is CASGLAPTAVNYGYTF. This chain links TRBV12-5 with TRBJ1-2; D may be TRBD1 (5 bases). Trimming shortened V by 1 base and J by 1 base, and 13 bases separated the two germline ends. CDR1 LGHNT and CDR2 FRNRAP come from the germline V gene. This CDR3 region has 16 residues.

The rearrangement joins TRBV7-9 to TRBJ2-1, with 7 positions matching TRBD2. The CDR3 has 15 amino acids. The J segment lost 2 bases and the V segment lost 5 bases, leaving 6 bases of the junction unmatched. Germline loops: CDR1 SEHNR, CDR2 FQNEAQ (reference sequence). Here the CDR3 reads CASSPKRETYNEQFF. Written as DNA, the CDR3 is TGTGCCAGCAGCCCAAAGCGGGAAACCTACAATGAGCAGTTCTTC.

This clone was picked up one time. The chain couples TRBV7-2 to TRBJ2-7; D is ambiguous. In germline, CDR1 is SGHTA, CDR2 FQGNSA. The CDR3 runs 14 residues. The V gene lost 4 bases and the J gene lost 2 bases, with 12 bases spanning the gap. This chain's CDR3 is CASSSRAVAYEQYV. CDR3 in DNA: TGTGCCAGCAGCTCACGGGCCGTTGCCTACGAGCAGTACGTC.

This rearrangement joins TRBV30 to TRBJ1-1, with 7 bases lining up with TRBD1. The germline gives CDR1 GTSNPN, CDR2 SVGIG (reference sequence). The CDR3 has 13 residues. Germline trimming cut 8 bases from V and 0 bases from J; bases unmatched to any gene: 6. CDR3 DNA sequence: TGTGCCAGAGAGGGACAGCTGAACACTGAAGCTTTCTTT. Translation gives CAREGQLNTEAFF.

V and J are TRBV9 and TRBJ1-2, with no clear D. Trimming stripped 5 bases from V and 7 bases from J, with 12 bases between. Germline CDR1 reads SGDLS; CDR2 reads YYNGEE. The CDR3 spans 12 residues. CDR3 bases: TGTGCCAGCAGTCTTGCTCCTGGTGGCTACACCTTC. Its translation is CASSLAPGGYTF.

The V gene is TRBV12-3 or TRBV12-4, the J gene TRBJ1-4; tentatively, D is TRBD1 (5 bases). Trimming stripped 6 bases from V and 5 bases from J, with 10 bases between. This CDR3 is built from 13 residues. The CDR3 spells CASRQVGNEKLFF. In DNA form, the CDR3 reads TGTGCCAGCAGACAGGTTGGGAATGAAAAACTGTTTTTT.

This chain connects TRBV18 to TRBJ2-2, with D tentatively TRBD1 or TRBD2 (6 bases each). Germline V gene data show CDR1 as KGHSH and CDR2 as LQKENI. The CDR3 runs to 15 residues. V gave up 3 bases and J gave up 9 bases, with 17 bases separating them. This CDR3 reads CASSPISMGGRELFF. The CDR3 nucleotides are TGTGCCAGCTCACCCATATCGATGGGGGGCCGGGAGCTGTTTTTT.

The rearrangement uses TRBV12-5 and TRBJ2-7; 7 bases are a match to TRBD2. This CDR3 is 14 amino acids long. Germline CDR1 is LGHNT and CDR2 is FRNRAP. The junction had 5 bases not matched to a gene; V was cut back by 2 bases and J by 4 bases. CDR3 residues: CASGLWDYSYEQYV. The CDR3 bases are TGTGCTAGTGGTTTGTGGGACTACTCATACGAGCAGTACGTC.

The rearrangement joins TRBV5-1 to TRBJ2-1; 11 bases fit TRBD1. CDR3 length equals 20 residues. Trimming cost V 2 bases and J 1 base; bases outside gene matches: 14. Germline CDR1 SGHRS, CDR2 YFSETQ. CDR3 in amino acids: CASSFPSGTGGVMSYNEQFF. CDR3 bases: TGCGCCAGCAGCTTCCCATCCGGGACAGGGGGGGTAATGTCCTACAATGAGCAGTTCTTC.

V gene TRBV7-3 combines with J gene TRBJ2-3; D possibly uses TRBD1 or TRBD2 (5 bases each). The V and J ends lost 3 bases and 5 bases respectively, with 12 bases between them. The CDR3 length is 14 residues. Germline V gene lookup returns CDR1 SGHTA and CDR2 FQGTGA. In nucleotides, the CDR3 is TGTGCCAGCAGCTTTGGGGGACGCCGAGATACGCAGTATTTT. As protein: CASSFGGRRDTQYF.

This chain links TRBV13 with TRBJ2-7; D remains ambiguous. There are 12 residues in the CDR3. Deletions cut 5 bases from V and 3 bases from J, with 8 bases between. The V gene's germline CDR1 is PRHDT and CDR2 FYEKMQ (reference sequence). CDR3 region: CASSQGIYEQYF. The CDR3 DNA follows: TGTGCCAGCAGCCAAGGAATCTACGAGCAGTACTTC.